This TCR beta chain was identified during a study of shared clonotypes between healthy human individuals. As for the study in general: The study used three CD4 naive, three CD4 memory, two CD8 naive and one CD8 memory plate per donor.

Terminally differentiated effector memory CD45RA+ cells were left out of the naive CD8 fraction, which was CD45RO-negative and positively selected for CCR7. V was pared by 0 bases and J by 0 bases, with 15 bases between. This CDR3 has 17 amino acids. The V gene's germline CDR1 is SGHRS and CDR2 YFSETQ. This was a deep-level run. Replicate PCRs for sorted subsets used approximately 220 ng DNA; this equaled 25,000 to 35,000 T cell genomes. Repertoires were generated with immunoSEQ multiplex PCR, while TCRdb's copy carries only in-frame clones and drops some. The repertoire includes millions of clones, approximately 94% of them detected once, and 0.9% to 1.3% sits in the top ten.

The origin of this receptor is a man younger than 35 in good health. Sample: naive CD8+ T cells sorted from blood. This chain joins TRBV5-1 and TRBJ1-1; D gene ambiguous. The CDR3 DNA sequence: TGCGCCAGCAGCTTGGGAGACTTCCTTCGGGTGAACACTGAAGCTTTCTTT. Residues: CASSLGDFLRVNTEAFF.